This TCR beta chain was retrieved from a study of T cells after posttransplantation cyclophosphamide. Germline V gene sequence: CDR1 SNHLY, CDR2 FYNNEI. V trimming: 6 bases; J trimming: 5 bases; junction bases outside the gene matches: 1. CDR3 length: 13 amino acids. Cyclophosphamide on days +3 and +4 followed busulfan-fludarabine conditioning and a marrow graft. The table came from immunoSEQ multiplex PCR; TCRdb's copy has only in-frame clones and leaves some out. The table lists approximately 1,500 clones, over 70% of them singletons. V is TRBV2 and J is TRBJ2-2, with 9 bases fitting TRBD1. The material was PBMCs, obtained about 220 days after allogeneic stem cell transplant with posttransplant cyclophosphamide. This clonotype was obtained from a female patient in her 60s who received an allogeneic stem cell transplant from an unrelated donor, was CMV-positive, and had acute GVHD only. These T cells may partly come from the graft donor. This CDR3 reads CASRDRGTGELFF. Here the CDR3 DNA reads TGTGCCAGCAGGGACAGGGGAACCGGGGAGCTGTTTTTT. Full variable domain (missing parts from reference TRBV2 and TRBJ2-2): EPEVTQTPSHQVTQMGQEVILRCVPISNHLYFYWYRQILGQKVEFLVSFYNNEISEKSEIFDDQFSVERPDGSNFTLKIRSTKLEDSAMYFCASRDRGTGELFFGEGSRLTVL.